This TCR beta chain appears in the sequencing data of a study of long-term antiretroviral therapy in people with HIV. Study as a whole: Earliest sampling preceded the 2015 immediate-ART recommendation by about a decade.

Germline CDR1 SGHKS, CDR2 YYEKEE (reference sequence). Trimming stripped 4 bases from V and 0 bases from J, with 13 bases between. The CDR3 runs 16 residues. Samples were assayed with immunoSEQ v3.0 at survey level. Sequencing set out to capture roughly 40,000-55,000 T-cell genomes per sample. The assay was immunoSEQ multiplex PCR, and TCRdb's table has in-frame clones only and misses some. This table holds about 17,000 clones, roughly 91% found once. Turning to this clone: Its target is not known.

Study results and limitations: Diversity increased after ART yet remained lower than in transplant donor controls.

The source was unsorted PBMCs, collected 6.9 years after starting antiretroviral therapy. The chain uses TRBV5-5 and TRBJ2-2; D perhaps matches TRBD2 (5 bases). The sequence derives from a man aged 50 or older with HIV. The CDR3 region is CASSPRGSSNTGELFF. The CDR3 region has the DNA TGTGCCAGCAGCCCGCGAGGGAGCTCGAACACCGGGGAGCTGTTTTTT.